Following are 23 T cell receptor beta chains from one sample sequenced in a study of shared clonotypes between healthy human individuals. Libraries were prepared by immunoSEQ multiplex PCR; TCRdb keeps only in-frame clonotypes and omits some of them. The sample holds a few million clones; under 95% are singletons and the top ten take 0.37%. The specimen sequenced was naive CD4+ T cells from PBMCs. Subset of the sample: CD45RA+ positively selected. The source of these receptors is a man aged 18 to 30 in good health. Some clones in this sample may be carry-over from other donors' samples.

The chain links TRBV5-1 to TRBJ1-2, with 8 bases matching TRBD1. In germline, CDR1 is SGHRS, CDR2 YFSETQ. V lost 0 bases, J lost 4 bases, and 20 bases stayed unmatched. This CDR3 spans 20 amino acids. CDR3 DNA: TGCGCCAGCAGCTTGGCGGAATTTCGTGACAGGGGAGTACTATCCTATGGCTACACCTTC. Amino acids: CASSLAEFRDRGVLSYGYTF.

This chain joins TRBV28 and TRBJ2-3; D is perhaps TRBD1 (5 bases). Between the trimmed V and J ends, which lost 6 bases and 0 bases, there was a span of 13 bases. In germline, CDR1 is MDHEN, CDR2 SYDVKM. The CDR3 contains 15 residues. The CDR3, as DNA: TGTGCCAGCAGCCCCTTGGGGCACAGCACAGATACGCAGTATTTT. Its translation: CASSPLGHSTDTQYF.

With regard to this clone: In the same sample, other DNA sequences code for this CDR3. The rearrangement uses TRBV19 and TRBJ2-7; no firm D call. V was pared by 1 base and J by 3 bases, with 7 bases between. The CDR3 spans 13 residues. Germline V gene data show CDR1 as LNHDA and CDR2 as SQIVND (reference sequence). CDR3 protein: CASSIGGNYEQYF. For the CDR3, the DNA is TGTGCCAGTAGTATAGGTGGCAACTACGAGCAGTACTTC.

V usage is TRBV28 and J usage is TRBJ1-2; 7 bases match TRBD1. Germline V gene sequence: CDR1 MDHEN, CDR2 SYDVKM. J gave up 8 bases and V 2 bases, and 5 bases lay outside the gene matches. The CDR3 loop spans 13 amino acids. The CDR3 protein is CASSLLTGEGYTF. CDR3 bases: TGTGCCAGCAGTTTACTTACAGGGGAGGGCTACACCTTC.

About this clone: This sample includes further DNA sequences coding for the same CDR3. The rearrangement uses TRBV10-3 and TRBJ1-2; D uncertain. The CDR3 is 14 residues long. Germline V gene lookup returns CDR1 ENHRY and CDR2 SYGVKD. Trimming left V 2 bases short and J 2 bases short, with 9 bases between. The DNA of the CDR3 is TGTGCCATCAGTGAGGGCCCGGGGAACTATGGCTACACCTTC. Translated: CAISEGPGNYGYTF.

This clone was found once. The J gene is TRBJ2-5, the V gene TRBV5-1; D is unresolved. CDR1 is SGHRS and CDR2 is YFSETQ in the germline V gene. V lost 5 bases and J lost 2, with 13 bases in between. The CDR3 spans 14 residues. In DNA form, the CDR3 reads TGCGCCAGCAGTAGCTTGTCAGGTCAAGAGACCCAGTACTTC. This translates into CASSSLSGQETQYF.

V gene TRBV14 combines with J gene TRBJ2-7; D gene unclear. This CDR3 has 11 residues. Per germline, CDR1 SGHDN and CDR2 FVKESK. V lost 2 bases, J lost 10 bases, and 9 bases lay in between. Here the CDR3 reads CASSQQDTQYF. The CDR3 DNA follows: TGTGCCAGCAGCCAACAGGATACCCAGTACTTC.

V is TRBV5-6 and J is TRBJ1-5, with a tentative D call TRBD1 (6 bases). The CDR3 totals 15 residues. CDR1 is SGHDT, CDR2 YYEEEE, per germline. The V and J ends lost 4 bases and 3 bases respectively, with 14 bases between them. The CDR3 DNA follows: TGTGCCAGCAGCCGAGGGGGGACGGACAATCAGCCCCAGCATTTT. It yields the protein CASSRGGTDNQPQHF.

This sequence joins TRBV7-2 and TRBJ2-7; 13 bases are a match to TRBD2. Trimming removed 8 bases from V and 6 bases from J; junction bases left unmatched: 7. The CDR3 loop spans 14 amino acids. Germline loops: CDR1 SGHTA, CDR2 FQGNSA. Here the CDR3 reads CASGTSGRAFEQYF. As DNA, the CDR3 is TGTGCCAGCGGAACTAGCGGGAGGGCCTTCGAGCAGTACTTC. The full variable domain, rest sourced from reference TRBV7-2 and TRBJ2-7, is GAGVSQSPSNKVTEKGKDVELRCDPISGHTALYWYRQSLGQGLEFLIYFQGNSAPDKSGLPSDRFSAERTGGSVSTLTIQRTQQEDSAVYLCASGTSGRAFEQYFGPGTRLTVT.

CDR3 loop: CASSYTGNTEAFF. The CDR3 nucleotides read TGTGCCAGCAGCTATACAGGTAACACTGAAGCTTTCTTT. The chain is built from TRBV2 and TRBJ1-1; perhaps TRBD1 as D (5 bases). Germline CDR1 reads SNHLY; CDR2 reads FYNNEI. This CDR3 is 13 amino acids long. Trimming pared 6 bases from V and 2 bases from J, leaving 10 bases between.

CDR3 sequence (DNA): TGCGCCAGCAGCTTCGGCGCAGACTACTATGGCTACACCTTC. Translated: CASSFGADYYGYTF. The gene calls are TRBV5-1 and TRBJ1-2; D unclear. Germline-derived CDR1 and CDR2 are SGHRS and YFSETQ. This CDR3 contains 14 residues. V was shortened by 2 bases and J by 3 bases, with 11 bases between the two germline ends.

The chain couples TRBV2 to TRBJ2-2; D may be TRBD1 (6 bases). This CDR3 contains 15 residues. The germline V and J ends were trimmed by 0 bases and 4 bases, with 9 bases remaining between them. Germline CDR1 and CDR2: SNHLY and FYNNEI. The CDR3 region is CASSEAGQPTGELFF. The DNA for the CDR3 is TGTGCCAGCAGTGAAGCCGGACAGCCCACCGGGGAGCTGTTTTTT.

The chain recombines TRBV29-1 with TRBJ1-2; 9 bases agree with TRBD1. This CDR3 region has 15 residues. In germline, CDR1 is SQVTM, CDR2 ANQGSEA. The V and J ends lost 2 bases and 2 bases, in that order; junction bases with no gene match: 6. The CDR3 sequence is CSVESGGQGNYGYTF. In DNA form, the CDR3 reads TGCAGCGTTGAATCAGGCGGACAGGGGAACTATGGCTACACCTTC.

This rearrangement joins TRBV4-3 to TRBJ2-3; D not resolved. Germline CDR1 reads LGHNA; CDR2 reads YSLEER. The V and J ends lost 3 bases and 6 bases respectively, with 10 bases between them. This CDR3 is built from 13 residues. The CDR3 region has the DNA TGCGCCAGCAGCCAGGAGTCCCACGATACGCAGTATTTT. Protein product: CASSQESHDTQYF.

The rearrangement links TRBV13 to TRBJ2-7; TRBD1 agrees at 8 bases. CDR3 length: 14 amino acids. Per germline, CDR1 PRHDT and CDR2 FYEKMQ (reference sequence). The junction had 7 bases not matched to a gene; V was cut back by 5 bases and J by 4 bases. The CDR3 loop reads CASSIGTGRYEQYF. The CDR3 DNA is TGTGCCAGCAGCATCGGGACAGGACGTTACGAGCAGTACTTC. Drawing the rest from reference TRBV13 and TRBJ2-7, the complete variable domain is AAGVIQSPRHLIKEKRETATLKCYPIPRHDTVYWYQQGPGQDPQFLISFYEKMQSDKGSIPDRFSAQQFSDYHSELNMSSLELGDSALYFCASSIGTGRYEQYFGPGTRLTVT.

The chain joins TRBV6-6 to TRBJ1-1; 7 positions agree with TRBD1. Per germline, CDR1 MNHNY and CDR2 SVGAGI (reference sequence). The CDR3 has 15 residues. V shed 2 bases, J shed 5 bases, and the junction held 8 bases outside the gene matches. The CDR3 spells CASSYPTGAETEAFF. The CDR3 DNA is TGTGCCAGCAGTTACCCCACAGGGGCCGAGACTGAAGCTTTCTTT.

Concerning this clone itself: The same CDR3 can be traced to other DNA sequences in this sample. The V and J genes are TRBV9 and TRBJ1-1; D is uncertain. Germline assignment: CDR1 SGDLS and CDR2 YYNGEE. CDR3 length: 12 amino acids. Trimming took off 0 bases at V and 5 bases at J, with 5 bases between the two ends. For the CDR3, the DNA is TGTGCCAGCAGCGTAGCCGGAACTGAAGCTTTCTTT. This encodes CASSVAGTEAFF.

The chain has TRBV30 and TRBJ2-1; the D gene is possibly TRBD2 (5 bases). CDR1 GTSNPN and CDR2 SVGIG come from the germline V gene (reference sequence). V lost 4 bases, J lost 10 bases, and 17 bases lay in between. CDR3 length equals 13 residues. The CDR3 DNA reads as TGTGCCTGGAAAAAGGGAGTAGAGCTAGAGCAGTTCTTC. This encodes CAWKKGVELEQFF.

The chain employs TRBV6-1 and TRBJ2-5; 9 bases agree with TRBD1. CDR1 MNHNS and CDR2 SASEGT come from the germline V gene. This CDR3 contains 17 residues. V shed 2 bases, J shed 4 bases, and the junction held 11 bases outside the gene matches. The CDR3 coding sequence is TGTGCCAGCAGTGAATTTAAACGAGGGACAGGGCCAGAGACCCAGTACTTC. Its protein product is CASSEFKRGTGPETQYF.

To note about this clone: Other nucleotide sequences from this sample produce the same CDR3. The chain combines TRBV18 with TRBJ2-3; D unresolved. CDR3 length: 15 amino acids. The germline V and J ends were trimmed by 1 base and 0 bases, with 8 bases remaining between them. Germline values: CDR1 KGHSH, CDR2 LQKENI. The CDR3 region has the DNA TGTGCCAGCTCACCACGAACAGCTAGCACAGATACGCAGTATTTT. Translated, it gives CASSPRTASTDTQYF.

This chain connects TRBV28 to TRBJ1-5, with 7 positions matching TRBD1. The junction had 7 bases not matched to a gene; V was cut back by 5 bases and J by 3 bases. This CDR3 has 15 residues. CDR1 is MDHEN and CDR2 is SYDVKM in the germline V gene. This CDR3 is CASSPGDRDNQPQHF. CDR3 bases: TGTGCCAGCAGTCCCGGCGACAGGGACAATCAGCCCCAGCATTTT.

The gene calls are TRBV5-4 and TRBJ2-7, with D unresolved. Trimming removed 5 bases at V and 2 bases at J, with 11 bases between. Germline V gene lookup returns CDR1 SGHNT and CDR2 YYREEE (reference sequence). This CDR3 has 13 residues. The CDR3 nucleotides read TGTGCCAGCAGTGGGAACCCCACCTACGAGCAGTACTTC. Residues: CASSGNPTYEQYF.

The chain couples TRBV9 to TRBJ2-5; 7 bases match TRBD1. V was pared by 3 bases and J by 4 bases, with 9 bases of the junction left unmatched. The CDR3 covers 15 residues. CDR1 SGDLS and CDR2 YYNGEE come from the germline V gene. The CDR3 here is CASSGQGRPGETQYF. CDR3 bases: TGTGCCAGCAGCGGACAGGGACGTCCGGGAGAGACCCAGTACTTC.